The rows below give T cell receptor beta chains drawn from one sample of a study of cytomegalovirus exposure and HLA in healthy donors. Repertoires were generated with immunoSEQ multiplex PCR, while TCRdb's copy carries only in-frame clones and drops some. The sample has 80,000 to 130,000 clones, more than 75% seen once. Sequencing was carried out using PBMCs. These receptor sequences come from a woman aged 45-60 years in good health and CMV-seropositive. CDR3s include the opening cysteine and the closing phenylalanine or tryptophan. The order of the fields is V gene, J gene, D gene, clone size, CDR3 DNA, CDR3 protein. A D gene is named only where the DNA matches it firmly. The size field is filled for only some rows; it gives once, few, many or a size class.

v_gene: TRBV10-1
j_gene: TRBJ2-2
d_gene: TRBD1
abundance: medium-sized
CDR3nt: TGCGCCAGCAGTGATTTTTATACAGGGGGAGGAGGAACCGGGGAGCTGTTTTTT
CDR3aa: CASSDFYTGGGGTGELFF

v_gene: TRBV18
j_gene: TRBJ1-1
d_gene: .
abundance: few
CDR3nt: TGTGCCAGCTCACCTGGCCAGGACACTGAAGCTTTCTTT
CDR3aa: CASSPGQDTEAFF

v_gene: TRBV20-1
j_gene: TRBJ2-7
d_gene: TRBD1
abundance: .
CDR3nt: TGCAGTGTTCTACAGGGGTACGAGCAGTACTTC
CDR3aa: CSVLQGYEQYF

v_gene: TRBV2
j_gene: TRBJ1-5
d_gene: .
abundance: .
CDR3nt: TGTGCCAGCGGCCTGAATCAGCCCCAGCATTTT
CDR3aa: CASGLNQPQHF

v_gene: TRBV5-6
j_gene: TRBJ2-7
d_gene: TRBD1
abundance: .
CDR3nt: TGTGCCAGCAGCTTGCTCAAAGGGGGCGTGGACGAGCAGTACTTC
CDR3aa: CASSLLKGGVDEQYF

v_gene: TRBV5-1
j_gene: TRBJ2-7
d_gene: .
abundance: .
CDR3nt: TGCGCCAGCAGCTTTACATCCTCCTCCTACGAGCAGTACTTC
CDR3aa: CASSFTSSSYEQYF

v_gene: TRBV5-1
j_gene: TRBJ1-1
d_gene: .
abundance: .
CDR3nt: TGCGCCAGCAGCTTGGCCTTCACGGGGGATTCATTACTAAAAGCCATGAACACTGAAGCTTTCTTT
CDR3aa: CASSLAFTGDSLLKAMNTEAFF

v_gene: TRBV6-1
j_gene: TRBJ2-5
d_gene: TRBD1
abundance: .
CDR3nt: TGTGCCACCCTGACAGGGGGCAGCGAGACCCAGTACTTC
CDR3aa: CATLTGGSETQYF

v_gene: TRBV9
j_gene: TRBJ2-7
d_gene: .
abundance: .
CDR3nt: TGTGCCAGCAGCCCACCGAGCGGTTACGAGCAGTACTTC
CDR3aa: CASSPPSGYEQYF

v_gene: TRBV6-5
j_gene: TRBJ1-5
d_gene: .
abundance: .
CDR3nt: TGTGCCAGCAGTTACAACCTAGCCCAGCATTTT
CDR3aa: CASSYNLAQHF

v_gene: TRBV7-8
j_gene: TRBJ2-3
d_gene: .
abundance: .
CDR3nt: TGTGCCAGCAGACAGATTATCAACGAGGATACGCAGTATTTT
CDR3aa: CASRQIINEDTQYF

v_gene: TRBV6-1
j_gene: TRBJ2-5
d_gene: TRBD1
abundance: few
CDR3nt: TGTGCCAGCAGTGTCCTACCGGGACAGGCCTCCCAAGAGACCCAGTACTTC
CDR3aa: CASSVLPGQASQETQYF

v_gene: TRBV7-2
j_gene: TRBJ2-2
d_gene: TRBD2
abundance: few
CDR3nt: TGTGCCAGCAGCCCCGCGTGGGGAGGGGCCGGGGAGCTGTTTTTT
CDR3aa: CASSPAWGGAGELFF

v_gene: TRBV27
j_gene: TRBJ2-1
d_gene: TRBD1
abundance: .
CDR3nt: TGTGCCAGCAGTCTCGGCCCCGGGACAGGGTTGTTCTTC
CDR3aa: CASSLGPGTGLFF

v_gene: TRBV5-1
j_gene: TRBJ2-7
d_gene: TRBD1
abundance: .
CDR3nt: TGCGCCAGCAGCCCTTTGACAGGGTCTTTCTACGAGCAGTACTTC
CDR3aa: CASSPLTGSFYEQYF

v_gene: TRBV27
j_gene: TRBJ1-2
d_gene: .
abundance: .
CDR3nt: TGTGCCAGCAGTTTATCAAACAGTAACTATGGCTACACCTTC
CDR3aa: CASSLSNSNYGYTF

v_gene: TRBV27
j_gene: TRBJ2-7
d_gene: TRBD1
abundance: .
CDR3nt: TGTGCCAGCAGTTTCGGGACAGGGGTCTACGAGCAGTACTTC
CDR3aa: CASSFGTGVYEQYF

v_gene: TRBV21-1
j_gene: TRBJ2-4
d_gene: .
abundance: .
CDR3nt: TGTGCCAGCAGCAGGCCGGACACGACAATCAAAAACATTCAGTACTTC
CDR3aa: CASSRPDTTIKNIQYF

v_gene: TRBV4-2
j_gene: TRBJ2-7
d_gene: .
abundance: many
CDR3nt: TGTGCCAGCAGCCCGACCATCCAGACAGGAATCTCCTACGAGCAGTACTTC
CDR3aa: CASSPTIQTGISYEQYF

v_gene: TRBV2
j_gene: TRBJ1-1
d_gene: .
abundance: .
CDR3nt: TGTGCCAGCAGCGGACACCGGAACACTGAAGCTTTCTTT
CDR3aa: CASSGHRNTEAFF

v_gene: TRBV11-2
j_gene: TRBJ2-7
d_gene: .
abundance: .
CDR3nt: TGTGCCAGCAGCCCTGGACAGTTTTCGTACGAGCAGTACTTC
CDR3aa: CASSPGQFSYEQYF

v_gene: TRBV9
j_gene: TRBJ2-3
d_gene: TRBD2
abundance: .
CDR3nt: TGTGCCAGCAGCGTAGCTAGCGGGGGGAGCACAGATACGCAGTATTTT
CDR3aa: CASSVASGGSTDTQYF

v_gene: TRBV9
j_gene: TRBJ2-7
d_gene: TRBD1
abundance: few
CDR3nt: TGTGCCAGCAGCGCGAGGACCGGGATGGGGACAGTGCCCTACGAGCAGTACTTC
CDR3aa: CASSARTGMGTVPYEQYF

v_gene: TRBV30
j_gene: TRBJ1-1
d_gene: TRBD1
abundance: .
CDR3nt: TGTGCCTGGAGTGTCCCCTATGACAGGGTGGGCGCTGAAGCTTTCTTT
CDR3aa: CAWSVPYDRVGAEAFF

v_gene: TRBV10-3
j_gene: TRBJ2-1
d_gene: .
abundance: .
CDR3nt: TGTGCCATCAGTGAGTCGTCGGCTAGCTCAGGCAATGAGCAGTTCTTC
CDR3aa: CAISESSASSGNEQFF

v_gene: TRBV7-3
j_gene: TRBJ2-1
d_gene: TRBD1
abundance: few
CDR3nt: TGTGCCAGCAGCCTCGGACAGGGGGCGAAAGAGCAGTTCTTC
CDR3aa: CASSLGQGAKEQFF

v_gene: TRBV27
j_gene: TRBJ1-6
d_gene: TRBD1
abundance: .
CDR3nt: TGTGCCAGCAGTTCATTGGGACAGGGGTCTATTTCGGGAAATTCACCCCTCCACTTT
CDR3aa: CASSSLGQGSISGNSPLHF

v_gene: TRBV27
j_gene: TRBJ1-2
d_gene: .
abundance: .
CDR3nt: TGTGCCAGCAGCCGCGACACAGTCTATGGCTACACCTTC
CDR3aa: CASSRDTVYGYTF

v_gene: TRBV5-4
j_gene: TRBJ2-2
d_gene: .
abundance: .
CDR3nt: TGTGCCAGCAGCCGAGGGCACACCGGGGAGCTGTTTTTT
CDR3aa: CASSRGHTGELFF

v_gene: TRBV4-1
j_gene: TRBJ2-3
d_gene: .
abundance: .
CDR3nt: TGCGCCAGCACCCCCCGGGGAGGCGGAATAGATACGCAGTATTTT
CDR3aa: CASTPRGGGIDTQYF

v_gene: TRBV7-8
j_gene: TRBJ2-1
d_gene: .
abundance: .
CDR3nt: TGTGCCAGCAGCTTAGGTACAGGGAATTACAATGAGCAGTTCTTC
CDR3aa: CASSLGTGNYNEQFF

v_gene: TRBV11-2
j_gene: TRBJ2-1
d_gene: .
abundance: .
CDR3nt: TGTGCCAGCGAAGGGGGGGGATGGAACAATGAGCAGTTCTTC
CDR3aa: CASEGGGWNNEQFF

v_gene: TRBV7-8
j_gene: TRBJ1-1
d_gene: TRBD1
abundance: .
CDR3nt: TGTGCCAGCAGAACCACACAGGGGGCGCGGGCTGAAGCTTTCTTT
CDR3aa: CASRTTQGARAEAFF

v_gene: TRBV9
j_gene: TRBJ2-7
d_gene: .
abundance: .
CDR3nt: TGTGCCAGCAGCGTAGGGCAGGGCCCCTACGAGCAGTACTTC
CDR3aa: CASSVGQGPYEQYF

v_gene: TRBV9
j_gene: TRBJ1-2
d_gene: .
abundance: .
CDR3nt: TGTGCCAGCAGCGCCCAACCGCGACAGCTAGATGGCTACACCTTC
CDR3aa: CASSAQPRQLDGYTF

v_gene: TRBV5-4
j_gene: TRBJ1-4
d_gene: .
abundance: once
CDR3nt: TGTGCCAGCAGCCGGCAGGGGAGTGTTAATGAAAAACTGTTTTTT
CDR3aa: CASSRQGSVNEKLFF

v_gene: TRBV30
j_gene: TRBJ2-1
d_gene: .
abundance: .
CDR3nt: TGTGCCTGGAGGTTGGGAGTCCAAACCAATGAGCAGTTCTTC
CDR3aa: CAWRLGVQTNEQFF

v_gene: TRBV2
j_gene: TRBJ1-6
d_gene: TRBD1
abundance: .
CDR3nt: TGTGCCAGCAGACTTCAGGGGGGCCGTAATTCACCCCTCCACTTT
CDR3aa: CASRLQGGRNSPLHF

v_gene: TRBV6-6
j_gene: TRBJ1-1
d_gene: TRBD1
abundance: few
CDR3nt: TGTGCCAGCAGTACAGGGGTGGCTGAAGCTTTCTTT
CDR3aa: CASSTGVAEAFF

v_gene: TRBV6-6
j_gene: TRBJ2-3
d_gene: .
abundance: .
CDR3nt: TGTGCCAGCAGTTACGAGGGCGGCAGCACAGATACGCAGTATTTT
CDR3aa: CASSYEGGSTDTQYF

v_gene: TRBV11-2
j_gene: TRBJ1-6
d_gene: .
abundance: .
CDR3nt: TGTGCCAGCAGCCCAGGGTTTAATTCACCCCTCCACTTT
CDR3aa: CASSPGFNSPLHF

v_gene: TRBV4-1
j_gene: TRBJ1-1
d_gene: TRBD1
abundance: .
CDR3nt: TGCGCCAGCAGCCAGCCGGGACAGACGAACACTGAAGCTTTCTTT
CDR3aa: CASSQPGQTNTEAFF

v_gene: TRBV19
j_gene: TRBJ2-3
d_gene: .
abundance: .
CDR3nt: TGTGCCAGTAGTATACCCGAGGGAACCGGGACTCTGGACCCAGATACGCAGTATTTT
CDR3aa: CASSIPEGTGTLDPDTQYF

v_gene: TRBV6-6
j_gene: TRBJ1-1
d_gene: TRBD1
abundance: few
CDR3nt: TGTGCCAGCAGGCTCGGGACAGGGGGCACTGAAGCTTTCTTT
CDR3aa: CASRLGTGGTEAFF

v_gene: TRBV29-1
j_gene: TRBJ2-1
d_gene: TRBD2
abundance: .
CDR3nt: TGCAGCGGGGGACTAGCGGGGCCCAATGAGCAGTTCTTC
CDR3aa: CSGGLAGPNEQFF

v_gene: TRBV16
j_gene: TRBJ2-7
d_gene: TRBD2
abundance: few
CDR3nt: TGTGCCAGCAGTCCATTTGCTAGCGGGGAAACCTACGAGCAGTACTTC
CDR3aa: CASSPFASGETYEQYF